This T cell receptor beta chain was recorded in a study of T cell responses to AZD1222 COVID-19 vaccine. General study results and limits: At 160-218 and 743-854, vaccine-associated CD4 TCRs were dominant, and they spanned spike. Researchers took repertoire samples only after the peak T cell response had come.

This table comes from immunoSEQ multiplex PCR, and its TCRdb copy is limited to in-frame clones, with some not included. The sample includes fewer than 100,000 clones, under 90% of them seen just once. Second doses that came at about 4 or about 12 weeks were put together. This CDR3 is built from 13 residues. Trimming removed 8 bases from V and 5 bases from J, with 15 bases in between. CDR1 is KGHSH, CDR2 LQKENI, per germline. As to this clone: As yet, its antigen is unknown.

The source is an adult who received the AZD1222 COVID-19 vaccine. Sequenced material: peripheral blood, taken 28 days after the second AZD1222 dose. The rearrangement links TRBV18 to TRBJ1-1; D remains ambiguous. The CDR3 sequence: CASTAAKGTEAFF. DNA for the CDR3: TGTGCCAGCACAGCGGCGAAAGGGACTGAAGCTTTCTTT.